A single TCR beta chain is shown here with its context. Its binding antigen is unknown. No qualities accompany the bases; no much larger clone lies one base away. The record originates from a study of cytomegalovirus exposure and HLA in healthy donors (dated by TCRdb to 2016 to 2017). Study-level background: An earlier analysis of 587 of the donors reported 250 to 300 Gb of sequence data and around 110 million unique TCR beta sequences obtained from approximately 180 million T cells. Roughly 290 gigabases of sequencing data and roughly 81 million unique TCR sequences made up an early release that covered 500 to 700 HLA-typed donors. Among the approximately 420 genotyped donors, roughly 80% belonged to the genetic ancestry cluster associated with self-reported Caucasian donors. The study was designed to test whether signatures of past pathogen exposure could be identified by cataloging public T cell receptors. Using immunosequencing, the study profiled T cell repertoires from 666 subjects and related those repertoires to cytomegalovirus serostatus. Besides the first cohort of 500 to 700 subjects, a separate validation cohort made up of 120 different subjects was used. High-throughput TCR immunosequencing, statistical association of individual TCRs with disease status, and machine learning were combined to predict cytomegalovirus infection status. A later analysis re-examined previously published TCR beta repertoires from 610 or so donors and added high-resolution HLA genotyping to investigate patterns of TCR occurrence. Rather than using new phenotypic data, the later analysis identified candidate immune exposures from TCR beta sequences and from how often those sequences occurred across donors. An earlier analysis of 587 of the donors used high-throughput TCR beta sequencing to judge whether each TCR beta V gene segment behaved as functional or pseudogenic. Donor age, sex, ethnicity and CMV serostatus were compiled alongside the repertoire data. In a later genetic analysis, genome-wide SNP genotypes for about three fifths of the 666 donors were used, and that subset was treated as a discovery cohort. All discovery cohort repertoires had been generated on a single sequencing platform. HLA typing covered class I and class II loci at four-digit resolution. The number of typed donors differed by locus: roughly 629-640 for A, B, C, DRB1 and DQB1; approximately 520 for DQA1; roughly 600 for DPA1; and roughly 490 for DPB1. Four to six DR-DQ haplotypes were handled as single units for association and clustering, since linkage in the cohort was strong. Across some 400 genotyped donors of the cohort, an average of approximately 200,000 unique TCR beta nucleotide sequences per donor were sequenced, and roughly 18% of those sequences were non-productive. Broader findings and caveats from the paper: While some public TCRs were present in many individuals, most TCR sequences turned up only very rarely across donors. Only TCR beta chains were sequenced in this cohort, and the absence of alpha or paired-chain data limited detectable features. Because some donors lacked HLA typing at each locus, the association tests relied only on the typed subset. In vitro tests confirmed that a few of the cytomegalovirus-associated TCR beta chains recognize cytomegalovirus antigens. Because counts were too low, 15 to 20 rarely observed V segments, including chromosome 9 orphons, were excluded from the earlier analysis of 500 to 700 of the donors. Most CMV-associated TCR beta chains appeared to be HLA-restricted in a later analysis, and the HLA associations seemed to be driven largely by CMV exposure. A further reported finding was that TCR beta sequences accurately predicted the HLA-A and HLA-B alleles for most subjects in the first cohort. In a later analysis, HLA-associated TCR beta chains were found to be more clonally expanded and to have lower generation probabilities than equally common non-associated chains. In a later genetic analysis, a missense DCLRE1C variant was associated with V-gene and J-gene trimming of TCR beta chains, and the association was replicated in an independent cohort. Roughly uniform sequencing depth across donors was assumed in presence/absence analyses, although this assumption may not hold. In both the original and validation cohorts, the classifier was reported to diagnose cytomegalovirus status with high specificity and sensitivity. Specific HLA alleles were associated with 15,000 to 20,000 TCR beta sequences at a false discovery rate of 0.05 in a later analysis. A later analysis reported that several top co-occurrence clusters appeared linked to parvovirus B19, influenza, CMV and Epstein-Barr virus. It was suggested by the authors that the approach could potentially be generalized to other disease states and immunological phenotypes. Strong co-occurrence of HLA alleles, especially DR and DQ, made assigning TCR associations to individual alleles difficult. Correlated functional status among segregating V segments might reflect linkage disequilibrium, but an unknown experimental factor could not be ruled out. In an earlier analysis of approximately 590 of the donors, most TCR beta V segments appeared in productive rearrangements about 90% or about 30% of the time, broadly matching IMGT annotations. The study gave a list of over 150 TCR beta chains associated with cytomegalovirus. A cluster of highly shared sequence variants was judged likely to be a technical artifact of the sequencing pipeline. Some IMGT-functional V segments, including TRBV6-2 and TRBV6-3, could not be told apart with the 87-base-pair reads, so those segments were excluded. In a later analysis, the rate of TCR association differed among HLA loci, with DRB1 alleles having the most associated TCRs and HLA-C alleles having the fewest. Compared with the roughly 710-donor mean, donors in an Asian-associated ancestry cluster had fewer N-insertions in productive TCRs, according to a later genetic analysis. CMV serostatus was the only immune exposure information available for the cohort.

The cohort comprised some 700 healthy bone marrow donors. At the time of sampling, every cohort member was nominally healthy, though immune exposures that went unrecorded were likely present. The donor tested CMV seronegative and was one of the 352 seronegative cohort members. Every donor gave a peripheral blood sample, and the peripheral blood mononuclear cells from that sample were used for TCR beta sequencing. The Qiagen DNeasy Blood Extraction Kit was used to extract genomic DNA from the blood cell samples. CDR1 and CDR2 were assigned from the germline V gene as MGHDK and SYGVNS. Its CDR3 holds 13 amino acids, cysteine through phenylalanine. Only the CDR3 DNA is retained, 39 bases long and in frame from the first base. V drops 3 bases and J drops 5 bases, leaving 10 bases in between. Libraries were built with the immunoSEQ multiplex PCR assay. For the multiplex PCR, a mixture combining 60 forward primers for TCR Vbeta segments and 13 reverse primers for TCR Jbeta segments was used. The CDR3 region of rearranged TCR beta genes was amplified from genomic DNA by a multiplex PCR assay. The Illumina HiSeq System was used to sequence the amplified TCR beta libraries as 87-base-pair reads. For the original study's pipeline: A later analysis tallied 75 million to 95 million unique TCR beta chains across the 650 to 750 repertoires, and around 12 million of those chains were shared by two or more donors. Raw reads were error-corrected and collapsed into unique sequences by a nearest-neighbor algorithm in which closely related sequences were merged to remove PCR and sequencing errors. V, D and J gene segments were assigned by aligning CDR3 sequences to IMGT reference sequences. For a sequence to be retained, a match of at least six nucleotides was required to both a V gene segment and a J gene segment. Rearrangements were classified as productive when the CDR3 lacked stop codons and remained in frame with V and J, and all other rearrangements were classified as non-productive. Following IMGT convention, CDR3 was defined as the stretch from the second conserved V-encoded cysteine up to the conserved J-encoded phenylalanine. The earlier analysis of 500 to 600 of the donors excluded sequences that lacked an unambiguous match to a single V gene segment. In an earlier analysis of several hundred of the donors, a V segment was called functional when productive rearrangements were above 56.7%, and segregating when the standard deviation between donors exceeded 5%. To diagnose cytomegalovirus status from the catalog of TCR beta chain sequences, a statistical classification framework was built. V and J gene assignment, in a later analysis, came from comparing TCR nucleotide sequences with IMGT/GENE-DB human TR gene sequences. A later analysis assigned CDR3 sequences and most-parsimonious VDJ recombination scenarios with the TCRdist pipeline. In a later analysis, every TCR beta chain was defined by the combination of its CDR3 amino acid sequence and its V-gene family, and reads without a unique V-gene family were dropped. As a way to deal with suspected cross-contamination and a sequencing artifact, a later analysis dropped roughly 620 nucleotide sequences that were highly shared and had low generation probability. In a later analysis, a clonal expansion index was calculated for each public chain from normalized within-repertoire ranks of inferred template counts. In a later analysis, generation probabilities were computed with a VDJ recombination model fitted to out-of-frame rearrangements, and the resulting probabilities were checked against IGoR. A later analysis scored TCR-TCR, TCR-HLA and TCR-CMV co-occurrence with hypergeometric tests, applying a repertoire-size bias correction to TCR pairs. In a later analysis, false discovery rates were estimated by permuting HLA or CMV assignments 20 times. In a later analysis, co-occurring TCRs were grouped with DBSCAN, and TCRdist sequence similarity was added when clustering was performed within HLA-allele-positive subsets. Repertoires with fewer than 30,000 or more than 120,000 public chains were left out of co-occurrence clustering, as were roughly five repertoires with anomalous nucleotide sharing. The table was pulled from immuneACCESS by TCRdb, which kept in-frame rearrangements only. Such tables lose some clones; where checked, under half of the loss comes from unresolved V genes, and the rest has no known cause. V and J calls and clone size are copied from that table; D and trimming were computed from the DNA. Across this sample there are around 300,000 clones, with roughly two thirds seen only once. The ten most abundant clones make up under 3% of the sample.

The TCR originated in a female donor in good health and CMV-seronegative. This chain joins TRBV25-1 to TRBJ1-1, with no confident D gene call. Sequenced: PBMCs. The CDR3 has the sequence CASSETAKTEAFF. The nucleotide sequence reads TGTGCCAGCAGTGAGACTGCGAAGACTGAAGCTTTCTTT.